This T cell receptor (beta chain) was sequenced for a study of T cell changes during pregnancy in multiple sclerosis. Germline V lookup: CDR1 SGHAT, CDR2 FQDESV (reference sequence). The CDR3 runs 15 residues. V lost 5 bases to trimming and J lost 1 base, with 11 bases between them. TCRdb's table, derived via immunoSEQ multiplex PCR, lists solely in-frame clones and lacks some. There are about 120,000 clones in the sample; roughly 90% occur only once, and roughly 1.4% lies in the top ten. The rearrangement links TRBV11-1 to TRBJ2-2, with D hard to call. The specimen was peripheral blood, collected in the third trimester of pregnancy. The TCR comes from a female donor with multiple sclerosis, enrolled in a pregnancy study. CDR3 in DNA: TGTGCCAGCAGCGACCTCCGGAGGAACACCGGGGAGCTGTTTTTT. Amino acids: CASSDLRRNTGELFF.